The 23 T cell receptor beta chains below all came from one sample that was sequenced in a study of T-cell reconstitution after alpha-beta-depleted transplantation in children. Using unique molecular identifiers, the investigators prepared the TCRbeta library. TCRdb passed the PCR reads through MiXCR, listing each CDR3 protein once. The data show hundreds of thousands of distinct CDR3 sequences, 16% seen once. The input for sequencing was PBMCs from the stem cell graft donor, taken from the stem cell graft. The receptor set was obtained from a human donor who donated a stem cell graft to a child with acute myeloid leukemia.

This clonotype turned up a few times. The chain couples TRBV12-3 or TRBV12-4 to TRBJ2-3; weak D call: TRBD1 (6 bases). This CDR3 is 13 amino acids long. Trimming left V 3 bases short and J 5 bases short, with 9 bases between. The CDR3 reads CASSFRDIDTQYF. DNA of the CDR3: TGTGCCAGCAGTTTTAGGGACATAGATACGCAGTATTTT.

This clonotype showed up many times. The rearrangement uses TRBV20-1 and TRBJ1-2, with TRBD1 matching over 10 bases. The CDR3 loop spans 14 amino acids. The ends lost 0 bases at V and 7 bases at J; junction bases unmatched: 5. Germline V lookup: CDR1 DFQATT, CDR2 SNEGSKA (reference sequence). The CDR3 reads CSARDFRTGGGYTF. The CDR3, as DNA: TGCAGTGCTAGAGATTTTAGGACAGGGGGTGGCTACACCTTC.

In this sample, this clonotype turned up many times. Here the CDR3 reads CSARVGRPRTYNSPLHF. The CDR3 region has the DNA TGCAGTGCTAGAGTCGGACGCCCGAGGACCTATAATTCACCCCTCCACTTT. V and J are TRBV20-1 and TRBJ1-6; D not resolved. Trimming removed 1 base at V and 2 bases at J, with 15 bases between. Germline loops: CDR1 DFQATT, CDR2 SNEGSKA (reference sequence). The CDR3 has 17 amino acids.

This clonotype was counted many times. The CDR3 nucleotides read TGCGCCAGCAGCCAAGACCCAGCCATCTATGGCTACACCTTC. It encodes CASSQDPAIYGYTF. The chain joins TRBV4-3 to TRBJ1-2, with D unclear. Germline V lookup: CDR1 LGHNA, CDR2 YSLEER. The CDR3 is 14 amino acids. The V end was cut by 0 bases, the J end by 4 bases, with 9 bases between.

This clonotype was counted at least ten times. The chain carries TRBV20-1 and TRBJ2-7, with 7 bases aligning to TRBD2. Trimming cost V 0 bases and J 7 bases; bases outside gene matches: 12. CDR3 size: 15 residues. CDR1 is DFQATT, CDR2 SNEGSKA, per germline (reference sequence). CDR3 sequence reads: CSAREDGAGEDEQYF. In DNA, the CDR3 is TGCAGTGCTAGAGAGGACGGGGCGGGGGAGGATGAGCAGTACTTC.

This clonotype was detected only a few times. CDR3: CASSSAVGGLYNEQFF. In DNA, the CDR3 is TGTGCCAGCAGCTCAGCGGTAGGGGGCCTTTACAATGAGCAGTTCTTC. The chain couples TRBV7-2 to TRBJ2-1; TRBD1 matches 7 bases. Germline V lookup: CDR1 SGHTA, CDR2 FQGNSA. This CDR3 spans 16 amino acids. The V segment lost 4 bases and the J segment 4 bases; nucleotides outside the gene matches: 10.

This clonotype was found many times. This sequence joins TRBV29-1 and TRBJ2-5, with 14 nucleotides matching TRBD2. CDR3 length equals 18 residues. The ends lost 0 bases at V and 4 bases at J; junction bases unmatched: 10. Germline V gives CDR1 SQVTM, CDR2 ANQGSEA. The CDR3 DNA reads TGCAGCGTTGAAGATCTTCAGACTAGCGGGGGGGCCGGAGAGACCCAGTACTTC. The encoded protein is CSVEDLQTSGGAGETQYF.

The table lists this clonotype with many counts. The gene calls are TRBV20-1 and TRBJ1-6, with D possibly TRBD1 on 5 matching bases. Germline CDR1 and CDR2: DFQATT and SNEGSKA (reference sequence). CDR3 size: 16 residues. The V end lost 0 bases, the J end lost 5 bases, and 14 bases lay between the germline ends. The DNA of the CDR3 is TGCAGTGCTAGAGATAGCCTTCGGGGCAATAATTCACCCCTCCACTTT. This gives the protein CSARDSLRGNNSPLHF.

This clonotype was seen many times. This chain uses TRBV20-1 with TRBJ1-1; D possibly corresponds to TRBD1 (6 bases). CDR3 length equals 12 residues. Germline V gives CDR1 DFQATT, CDR2 SNEGSKA (reference sequence). Trimming pared 1 base from V and 5 bases from J, leaving 8 bases between. The CDR3 DNA follows: TGCAGTGCTAGAGGAGGGGGAACTGAAGCTTTCTTT. This translates into CSARGGGTEAFF.

This clonotype was observed a handful of times. CDR3 coding DNA: TGTGCCAGCGCGTCGGGACAGAGCTCCTATAATTCACCCCTCCACTTT. Its protein product is CASASGQSSYNSPLHF. The rearrangement uses TRBV9 and TRBJ1-6, with TRBD1 identical over 7 bases. The CDR3 spans 16 residues. From germline, CDR1 is SGDLS and CDR2 YYNGEE. Trimming at V came to 7 bases and at J to 0 bases, leaving 7 bases not matched to a gene.

The chain has TRBV4-3 and TRBJ2-1; no firm D call. V lost 3 bases and J 0 bases, leaving 9 bases between the germline ends. CDR3 length equals 15 residues. Germline V CDR1 and CDR2: LGHNA, YSLEER. In DNA, the CDR3 is TGCGCCAGCAGCCAGACCAAGAGCTCCTACAATGAGCAGTTCTTC. This codes for CASSQTKSSYNEQFF.

V usage is TRBV20-1 and J usage is TRBJ1-2; no clear D. Germline CDR1 is DFQATT and CDR2 is SNEGSKA (reference sequence). The CDR3 is 13 residues long. Trimming left V 1 base short and J 4 bases short, with 10 bases between. CDR3 DNA: TGCAGTGCTAGAGTACAGCCCCTCTATGGCTACACCTTC. Translation gives CSARVQPLYGYTF.

Points on this clonotype: This clone may be a read error of a much larger clone one base away. The chain has TRBV12-3 or TRBV12-4 and TRBJ1-2; no clear D. The CDR3 sequence is 12 residues long. Trimming removed 6 bases from V and 3 bases from J, with 8 bases in between. The CDR3 coding sequence is TGTGCCAGCAGCCCCGACCACTATGGCTACACCTTC. Amino acid sequence: CASSPDHYGYTF.

This clonotype was found many times. V is TRBV20-1 and J is TRBJ2-3, with 7 bases lining up with TRBD2. This CDR3 is built from 15 residues. V shed 6 bases and J 5 bases; nucleotides not matched to a gene: 14. Germline V gene sequence: CDR1 DFQATT, CDR2 SNEGSKA (reference sequence). CDR3 nucleotide sequence: TGCAGTGCCGAGCCCGGCGGCGGGGGAATAGATACGCAGTATTTT. Residues: CSAEPGGGGIDTQYF.

The chain joins TRBV13 to TRBJ1-1; D not certain. V was cut by 8 bases and J by 0 bases, with 7 bases left in between. The germline CDR1 and CDR2 sequences are PRHDT and FYEKMQ (reference sequence). This CDR3 has 12 amino acids. This CDR3 is CASHHLNTEAFF. DNA of the CDR3: TGTGCCAGCCACCACTTGAACACTGAAGCTTTCTTT.

This clonotype was seen many times. The V call is TRBV20-1, the J call TRBJ2-5; D possibly corresponds to TRBD1 (7 bases). Germline V gives CDR1 DFQATT, CDR2 SNEGSKA (reference sequence). The CDR3 runs to 14 residues. Trimming took off 1 base at V and 5 bases at J, with 14 bases between the two ends. For the CDR3, the DNA is TGCAGTGCTAGAGGGCAGGGGGGCCGGGAGACCCAGTACTTC. This translates into CSARGQGGRETQYF.

This chain uses TRBV20-1 with TRBJ2-7; 10 bases fit TRBD1. V trimming: 0 bases; J trimming: 3 bases; junction bases outside the gene matches: 14. The CDR3 runs to 18 residues. The germline CDR1 and CDR2 sequences are DFQATT and SNEGSKA (reference sequence). Written as DNA, the CDR3 is TGCAGTGCTAGAGATCTAGGGTCCGGGACAGGGGTCGACTACGAGCAGTACTTC. Its translation is CSARDLGSGTGVDYEQYF.

This clonotype appeared many times. The chain joins TRBV7-2 to TRBJ2-7, with 8 bases identical to TRBD1. The CDR3 runs to 14 residues. Per germline, CDR1 SGHTA and CDR2 FQGNSA. The V gene end was trimmed by 2 bases and the J gene end by 5 bases; junction bases not matched to a gene: 5. The CDR3 DNA reads as TGTGCCAGCAGCTTAAGGGCGACAGGGGACGAGCAGTACTTC. This translates into CASSLRATGDEQYF. The whole variable domain, filled in from reference TRBV7-2 and TRBJ2-7, reads GAGVSQSPSNKVTEKGKDVELRCDPISGHTALYWYRQSLGQGLEFLIYFQGNSAPDKSGLPSDRFSAERTGGSVSTLTIQRTQQEDSAVYLCASSLRATGDEQYFGPGTRLTVT.

The chain joins TRBV6-5 to TRBJ2-1; 8 positions match TRBD2. J was trimmed by 9 bases and V by 0 bases; bases with no gene match: 13. The CDR3 sequence is 17 residues long. Germline V gene sequence: CDR1 MNHEY, CDR2 SVGAGI. CDR3 in amino acids: CASSYSYSGGLGGEQFF. CDR3 sequence (DNA): TGTGCCAGCAGTTACTCGTACAGCGGGGGCCTCGGGGGTGAGCAGTTCTTC.

This clonotype showed up many times. The chain is built from TRBV20-1 and TRBJ2-5; tentative D call: TRBD1 (6 bases). Germline V lookup: CDR1 DFQATT, CDR2 SNEGSKA (reference sequence). V lost 5 bases and J lost 0, with 16 bases in between. The length of the CDR3 is 15 residues. The CDR3: CSAPPGQPYQETQYF. The CDR3 coding sequence is TGCAGTGCTCCCCCGGGACAACCGTACCAAGAGACCCAGTACTTC.

Ten or more counts support this clonotype. The chain recombines TRBV15 with TRBJ2-1, with TRBD2 identical over 7 bases. Germline-derived CDR1 and CDR2 are LNHNV and YYDKDF (reference sequence). Unmatched junction bases numbered 9, after V lost 3 bases and J lost 7 bases. There are 15 residues in the CDR3. The CDR3 DNA reads TGTGCCACCAGCAGGGTCAGTGGGGGGGGTAATGAGCAGTTCTTC. It yields the protein CATSRVSGGGNEQFF.

In its sample, this clonotype was seen many times. The J gene is TRBJ1-3, the V gene TRBV5-1; tentative D call: TRBD1 (6 bases). CDR3 length equals 15 residues. The ends were cut back, 4 bases at V and 0 bases at J, with 11 bases in the middle. Germline V gives CDR1 SGHRS, CDR2 YFSETQ. The CDR3 here is CASSDGQSSGNTIYF. The CDR3 DNA reads TGCGCCAGCAGCGATGGACAGAGCTCTGGAAACACCATATATTTT.

This clonotype appeared a few times. The V gene is TRBV6-1, the J gene TRBJ2-3; D might be TRBD2 (5 bases). The CDR3 runs to 14 residues. Between the trimmed V and J ends, which lost 6 bases and 6 bases, there was a span of 16 bases. Germline lookup yields CDR1 MNHNS and CDR2 SASEGT. CDR3 nucleotides: TGTGCCAGCAGGGATGAGGGCCCTACGGATACGCAGTATTTT. This codes for CASRDEGPTDTQYF.